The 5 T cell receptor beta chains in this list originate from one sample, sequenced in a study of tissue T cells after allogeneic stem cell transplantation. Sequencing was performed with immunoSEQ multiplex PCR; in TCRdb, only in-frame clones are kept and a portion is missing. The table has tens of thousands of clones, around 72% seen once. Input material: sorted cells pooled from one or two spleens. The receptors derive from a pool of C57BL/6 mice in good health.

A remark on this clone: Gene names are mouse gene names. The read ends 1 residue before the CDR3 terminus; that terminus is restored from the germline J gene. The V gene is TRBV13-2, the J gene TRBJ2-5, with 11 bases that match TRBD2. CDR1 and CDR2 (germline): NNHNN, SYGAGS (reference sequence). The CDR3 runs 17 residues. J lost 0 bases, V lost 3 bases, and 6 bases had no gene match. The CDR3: CASGAQDWGVNQDTQYF. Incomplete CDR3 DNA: TGTGCCAGCGGTGCCCAGGACTGGGGGGTTAACCAAGACACCCAGTAC.

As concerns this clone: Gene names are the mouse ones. CDR3 DNA, as far as it was read: TGTGCCAGCAGCTATTCAGCAAACTCCGACTACACC. Its protein is CASSYSANSDYT. The whole CDR3 protein reads CASSYSANSDYTF. J is TRBJ1-2 and V is TRBV4; D uncertain. The sequence runs out 1 residue before the end of the CDR3; the remainder is reconstructed from the germline J gene. The CDR3 covers 13 residues. V lost 3 bases and J lost 0, with 5 bases in between. CDR1 is LGHDT, CDR2 YNNKQL, per germline (reference sequence).

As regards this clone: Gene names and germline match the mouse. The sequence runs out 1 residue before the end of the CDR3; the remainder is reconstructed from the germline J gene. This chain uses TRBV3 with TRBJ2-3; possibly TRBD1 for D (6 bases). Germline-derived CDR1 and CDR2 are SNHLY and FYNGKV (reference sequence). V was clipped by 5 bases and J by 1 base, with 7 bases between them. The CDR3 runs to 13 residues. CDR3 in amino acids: CASSEGGAETLYF. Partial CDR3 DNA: TGTGCCAGCAGCGAGGGGGGTGCAGAAACGCTGTAT.

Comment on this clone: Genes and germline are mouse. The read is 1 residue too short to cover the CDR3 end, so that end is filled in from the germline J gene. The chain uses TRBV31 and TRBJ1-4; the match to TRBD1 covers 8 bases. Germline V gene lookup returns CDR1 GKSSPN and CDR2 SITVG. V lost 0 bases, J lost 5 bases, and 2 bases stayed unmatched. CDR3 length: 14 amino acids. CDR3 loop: CAWSLGDRNERLFF. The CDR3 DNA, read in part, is TGTGCCTGGAGTCTCGGGGACAGGAACGAAAGATTATTT. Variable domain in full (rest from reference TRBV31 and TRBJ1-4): AQTIHQWPVAEIKAVGSPLSLGCTIKGKSSPNLYWYWQATGGTLQQLFYSITVGQVESVVQLNLSASRPKDDQFILSTEKLLLSHSGFYLCAWSLGDRNERLFFGHGTKLSVL.

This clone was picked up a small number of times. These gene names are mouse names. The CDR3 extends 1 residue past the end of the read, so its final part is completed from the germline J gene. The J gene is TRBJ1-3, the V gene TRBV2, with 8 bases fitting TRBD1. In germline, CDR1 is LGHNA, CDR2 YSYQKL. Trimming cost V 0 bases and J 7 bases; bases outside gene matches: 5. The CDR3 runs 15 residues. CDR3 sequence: CASSQDYRGRNTLYF. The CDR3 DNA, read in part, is TGTGCCAGCAGCCAAGACTACAGGGGGAGGAATACGCTCTAT.